The rows below give T cell receptor beta chains drawn from one sample of a study of shared clonotypes between healthy human individuals. Repertoires were generated with immunoSEQ multiplex PCR, while TCRdb's copy carries only in-frame clones and drops some. This table has 450,000 to 500,000 clones, around 73% appearing once. The sequenced sample consisted of PBMCs. These receptors originate from a middle-aged woman in good health. Some clones in this sample may be carry-over from other donors' samples. Both conserved end residues are part of each CDR3. The D gene is left open where the match is weak. For some rows the clone size is stated as once, few or many, or as a class when expanded; others skip it.

abundance	v_gene	d_gene	j_gene	CDR3nt	CDR3aa
NA	TRBV11-2	NA	TRBJ1-2	TGTGCCAGCAGCTTATCCGGCTATGGCTACACCTTC	CASSLSGYGYTF
NA	TRBV7-3	TRBD2	TRBJ2-3	TGTGCCAGCAGCTCGGGACTAGCGGGAAACACAGATACGCAGTATTTT	CASSSGLAGNTDTQYF
NA	TRBV10-3	TRBD2	TRBJ2-4	TGTGCCATCAGTGAGATCCTTAGCGGGATTAACAAAAACATTCAGTACTTC	CAISEILSGINKNIQYF
NA	TRBV5-1	NA	TRBJ1-5	TGCGCCAGCAGCTTGGAACCACCCGGGGATAGCAATCAGCCCCAGCATTTT	CASSLEPPGDSNQPQHF
NA	TRBV19	TRBD1	TRBJ2-3	TGTGCCAGTAGTATAGTCCCAGGGGGCGGGCGCGATACGCAGTATTTT	CASSIVPGGGRDTQYF
NA	TRBV10-3	NA	TRBJ1-1	TGTGCCATCAGTGAGTACAGGGTGAACACTGAAGCTTTCTTT	CAISEYRVNTEAFF
NA	TRBV10-3	NA	TRBJ2-1	TGTGCCATCAGTGGCGCAACCACCTACAATGAGCAGTTCTTC	CAISGATTYNEQFF
NA	TRBV9	TRBD2	TRBJ2-1	TGTGCCAGCAGCCCCTCCGGGACTAGCGGGAGTGTTGAGCAGTTCTTC	CASSPSGTSGSVEQFF
NA	TRBV7-6	TRBD1	TRBJ1-1	TGTGCCAGCAGCTTGATACAGGGGGCGCGGGGTACTGAAGCTTTCTTT	CASSLIQGARGTEAFF
NA	TRBV5-1	TRBD2	TRBJ2-1	TGCGCCAGCAGCCTAACGGGACTAGCGGGATCTGCGGCGTTCTTC	CASSLTGLAGSAAFF
NA	TRBV5-4	TRBD1	TRBJ2-7	TGTGCCAGCAGCAGTTCCGGGACAGGGACCGAGCAGTACTTC	CASSSSGTGTEQYF
NA	TRBV11-2	NA	TRBJ2-7	TGTGCCAGCAGCTTAGCCGGGAGAGATCGCGAGCAGTACTTC	CASSLAGRDREQYF
NA	TRBV19	NA	TRBJ1-2	TGTGCCAGTAGTATATCCAGGGACTATGGCTACACCTTC	CASSISRDYGYTF
NA	TRBV28	TRBD1	TRBJ2-4	TGTGCCAGTTATGGGACAGACAAAAACATTCAGTACTTC	CASYGTDKNIQYF
few	TRBV2	NA	TRBJ2-3	TGTGCCAGCAGTAACCCTACAGGGTCCGGTATCGGAGATACGCAGTATTTT	CASSNPTGSGIGDTQYF
NA	TRBV21-1	NA	TRBJ2-2	TGTGCCAGCAGGAGGCTCCTACCGGGACCTTGCACCGGGGAGCTGTTTTTT	CASRRLLPGPCTGELFF
NA	TRBV5-1	TRBD2	TRBJ2-7	TGCGCCAGCAGCTTGCGACTAGCGGAAGAGAGCTACGAGCAGTACTTC	CASSLRLAEESYEQYF
NA	TRBV11-2	TRBD2	TRBJ2-5	TGTGCCAGCAGCTCGTCCGGTGGGCGGGAGGTCCGGGGGGCCCAGTACTTC	CASSSSGGREVRGAQYF
NA	TRBV18	TRBD1	TRBJ1-5	TGTGCCAGCTCACAGGGGGCGAGCAATCAGCCCCAGCATTTT	CASSQGASNQPQHF